This TCR beta chain was sequenced in a study of control samples from healthy donors and cancer patients. CDR1 and CDR2 (germline): LNHDA, SQIVND (reference sequence). The CDR3 length is 13 residues. V was clipped by 7 bases and J by 2 bases, with 12 bases between them. Assay: immunoSEQ multiplex PCR; the TCRdb copy retains only in-frame clones and omits some. The sample yields some 250,000 clones, around 79% seen once. This TCR was recovered from a woman aged 55-69 years with lung cancer. The chain recombines TRBV19 with TRBJ2-7; maybe TRBD1 (5 bases). The sample was PBMCs. CDR3 DNA: TGTGCCAGTACCCCAGGGAACACCTACGAGCAGTACTTC. Amino acid sequence: CASTPGNTYEQYF.